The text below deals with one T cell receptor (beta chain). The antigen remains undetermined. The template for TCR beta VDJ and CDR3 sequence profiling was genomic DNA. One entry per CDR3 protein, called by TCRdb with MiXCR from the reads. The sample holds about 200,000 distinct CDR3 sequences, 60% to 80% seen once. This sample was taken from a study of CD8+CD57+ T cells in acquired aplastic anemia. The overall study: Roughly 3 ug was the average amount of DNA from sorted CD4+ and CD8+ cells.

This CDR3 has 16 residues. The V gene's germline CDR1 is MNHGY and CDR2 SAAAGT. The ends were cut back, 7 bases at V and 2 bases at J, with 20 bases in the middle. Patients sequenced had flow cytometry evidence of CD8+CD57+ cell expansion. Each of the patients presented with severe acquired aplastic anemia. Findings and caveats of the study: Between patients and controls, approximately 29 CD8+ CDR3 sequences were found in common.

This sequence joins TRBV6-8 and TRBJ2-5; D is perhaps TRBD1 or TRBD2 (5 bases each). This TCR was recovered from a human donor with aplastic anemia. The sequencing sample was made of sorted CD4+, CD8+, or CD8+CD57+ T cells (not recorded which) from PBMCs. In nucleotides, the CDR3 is TGTGCCAGCACCTTTACCCGGGACGGCCAGCAAGAGACCCAGTACTTC. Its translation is CASTFTRDGQQETQYF.